Sequencing of this TCR beta chain was carried out in a study of blood T cell repertoires in COVID-19. Sequencing used immunoSEQ multiplex PCR; TCRdb keeps in-frame clones, though not all of them. There are around 260,000 clones in the sample; approximately 85% occur only once, and 0.75% to 0.95% lies in the top ten. The germline gives CDR1 SNHLY, CDR2 FYNNEI. V shed 6 bases and J 8 bases; nucleotides not matched to a gene: 12. The CDR3 runs to 14 residues. Sequencing used peripheral blood. The chain has TRBV2 and TRBJ1-2; 7 bases match TRBD1. The clonotype originates from a human donor with COVID-19, enrolled during active disease. The donor label of this sample is uncertain. CDR3 loop: CASSGLGGAGGYTF. For the CDR3, the DNA is TGTGCCAGCAGCGGCCTAGGGGGCGCAGGGGGCTACACCTTC.